Following are 30 T cell receptor beta chains from one sample sequenced in a study of blood T cell repertoires in COVID-19. Repertoires were generated with immunoSEQ multiplex PCR, while TCRdb's copy carries only in-frame clones and drops some. Of about 210,000 clones listed, 80% to 90% were seen once; the top ten hold 2.5% to 3.5%. The sequenced sample was peripheral blood. Every receptor here comes from a man aged 50 to 60 with active or convalescent COVID-19.

This rearrangement joins TRBV6-1 to TRBJ2-2; tentatively, D is TRBD1 (6 bases). Trimming removed 7 bases from V and 7 bases from J, with 13 bases in between. Germline CDR1 reads MNHNS; CDR2 reads SASEGT. The CDR3 totals 13 residues. CDR3 DNA: TGTGCCAGCAATCCAACAGGGTTCGGGGAGCTGTTTTTT. Translated: CASNPTGFGELFF.

The J gene is TRBJ1-5, the V gene TRBV20-1, with D hard to call. The germline V gene encodes CDR1 DFQATT and CDR2 SNEGSKA (reference sequence). Trimming cost V 3 bases and J 7 bases, with 10 bases left between them. This CDR3 contains 12 residues. CDR3 in amino acids: CSASGGVQPQHF. In DNA, the CDR3 is TGCAGTGCTAGTGGAGGTGTCCAGCCCCAGCATTTT.

The V and J genes are TRBV4-1 and TRBJ2-3; D is ambiguous. CDR3 length equals 14 residues. CDR1 and CDR2 from the germline V gene are MGHRA and YSYEKL. The V and J ends lost 0 bases and 4 bases respectively, with 8 bases between them. The CDR3 sequence is CASSQDQASDTQYF. CDR3 coding DNA: TGCGCCAGCAGCCAAGATCAGGCGTCAGATACGCAGTATTTT.

This clone was seen more than once but under ten times. J is TRBJ2-7 and V is TRBV5-1, with TRBD1 identical over 7 bases. V lost 4 bases, J lost 2 bases, and 3 bases stayed unmatched. Germline V gene sequence: CDR1 SGHRS, CDR2 YFSETQ. The CDR3 runs 13 residues. The CDR3 here is CASSPDRAYEQYF. DNA of the CDR3: TGCGCCAGCAGCCCCGACAGGGCCTACGAGCAGTACTTC. Full variable domain (rest looked up from reference TRBV5-1 and TRBJ2-7): KAGVTQTPRYLIKTRGQQVTLSCSPISGHRSVSWYQQTPGQGLQFLFEYFSETQRNKGNFPGRFSGRQFSNSRSEMNVSTLELGDSALYLCASSPDRAYEQYFGPGTRLTVT.

The chain is built from TRBV18 and TRBJ2-7, with D possibly TRBD2 on 6 matching bases. Germline CDR1 reads KGHSH; CDR2 reads LQKENI. CDR3 length: 18 residues. V lost 5 bases and J lost 0, with 23 bases in between. CDR3 DNA sequence: TGTGCCAGCTCAGCCGCCTTAAGGGGACTCCGAAGCTCCTACGAGCAGTACTTC. It specifies CASSAALRGLRSSYEQYF.

This clone was observed once. V gene TRBV9 combines with J gene TRBJ2-7, with 8 bases fitting TRBD1. From germline, CDR1 is SGDLS and CDR2 YYNGEE. The CDR3 totals 13 residues. Unmatched junction bases numbered 4, after V lost 3 bases and J lost 5 bases. The CDR3 protein is CASSAGGADEQYF. Here the CDR3 DNA reads TGTGCCAGCAGCGCAGGGGGCGCGGACGAGCAGTACTTC.

The rearrangement links TRBV6-6 to TRBJ1-5; tentatively, D is TRBD1 (5 bases). V lost 2 bases and J lost 2, with 7 bases in between. Germline CDR1 reads MNHNY; CDR2 reads SVGAGI (reference sequence). The CDR3 has 14 amino acids. This CDR3 is CASSYDSGNQPQHF. As DNA, the CDR3 is TGTGCCAGCAGTTACGACAGTGGCAATCAGCCCCAGCATTTT.

A note on this clone: Other DNA sequences in the same sample also yield this CDR3. The rearrangement joins TRBV15 to TRBJ1-6; D is perhaps TRBD1 (5 bases). The CDR3 has 15 amino acids. In germline, CDR1 is LNHNV, CDR2 YYDKDF (reference sequence). V lost 3 bases and J lost 6, with 12 bases in between. CDR3 residues: CATSRAGQGNSPLHF. In DNA form, the CDR3 reads TGTGCCACCAGCAGGGCCGGCCAGGGTAATTCACCCCTCCACTTT.

The gene calls are TRBV28 and TRBJ1-5; 8 positions match TRBD1. The germline gives CDR1 MDHEN, CDR2 SYDVKM. Unmatched junction bases numbered 16, after V lost 2 bases and J lost 1 base. The CDR3 runs to 20 residues. Here the CDR3 DNA reads TGTGCCAGCAGTTTAGCTCGGACAGGGAGGAGGGCCCAAAGCAATCAGCCCCAGCATTTT. Translating gives CASSLARTGRRAQSNQPQHF.

The genes are TRBV24-1 and TRBJ1-5, with no clear D. The CDR3 extends over 14 amino acids. Germline assignment: CDR1 KGHDR and CDR2 SFDVKD. V dropped 3 bases and J dropped 0 bases, with 5 bases sitting between them. CDR3 in amino acids: CATSDLSSNQPQHF. The CDR3 nucleotides are TGTGCCACCAGTGATCTCAGTAGCAATCAGCCCCAGCATTTT.

The V call is TRBV5-4, the J call TRBJ2-1; D ambiguous. In germline, CDR1 is SGHNT, CDR2 YYREEE (reference sequence). The CDR3 length is 15 residues. V was trimmed by 0 bases and J by 6 bases, leaving 13 bases between them. Here the CDR3 DNA reads TGTGCCAGCAGCTTGGAACCTACGGGTATCAATGAGCAGTTCTTC. It encodes CASSLEPTGINEQFF.

This clone was detected a few times. The chain links TRBV10-3 to TRBJ2-7; no firm D call. V lost 7 bases, J lost 2 bases, and 15 bases lay in between. This CDR3 region has 14 residues. The V gene's germline CDR1 is ENHRY and CDR2 SYGVKD. CDR3 amino acids: CAITPGPPAYEQYF. The DNA of the CDR3 is TGTGCCATCACCCCGGGTCCACCCGCCTACGAGCAGTACTTC.

The CDR3 is CASSLGQRYTIYF. CDR3 sequence (DNA): TGTGCCAGCAGCTTAGGCCAGCGGTACACCATATATTTT. The rearrangement joins TRBV7-2 to TRBJ1-3; D is undetermined. This CDR3 is built from 13 residues. The ends were cut back, 1 base at V and 8 bases at J, with 9 bases in the middle. Germline V CDR1 and CDR2: SGHTA, FQGNSA. Supplemented by reference TRBV7-2 and TRBJ1-3, the full variable domain reads GAGVSQSPSNKVTEKGKDVELRCDPISGHTALYWYRQSLGQGLEFLIYFQGNSAPDKSGLPSDRFSAERTGGSVSTLTIQRTQQEDSAVYLCASSLGQRYTIYFGEGSWLTVV.

The chain couples TRBV3-1 (or the pseudogene TRBV3-2) to TRBJ1-2; 7 positions match TRBD1. The CDR3 runs to 14 residues. CDR1 is LGHDT, CDR2 YNNKEL, per germline (reference sequence). V lost 4 bases and J lost 0; bases outside the gene matches: 2. The DNA for the CDR3 is TGTGCCAGCAGCCTACAGGGGTCTAACTATGGCTACACCTTC. Residues: CASSLQGSNYGYTF.

The gene calls are TRBV7-3 and TRBJ1-1; D is undetermined. V dropped 2 bases and J dropped 10 bases, with 17 bases sitting between them. Germline CDR1 is SGHTA and CDR2 is FQGTGA. The CDR3 runs to 14 residues. In DNA, the CDR3 is TGTGCCAGCAGCTTATCAGCCAGGAACGGAGGAGCTTTCTTT. This encodes CASSLSARNGGAFF.

CDR3: CASSLGQGGNQPQHF. In DNA form, the CDR3 reads TGTGCCAGCAGCCTGGGACAGGGTGGGAATCAGCCCCAGCATTTT. This chain joins TRBV6-6 and TRBJ1-5; 9 bases are a match to TRBD1. Germline CDR1 reads MNHNY; CDR2 reads SVGAGI (reference sequence). The junction had 7 bases not matched to a gene; V was cut back by 6 bases and J by 4 bases. The CDR3 loop spans 15 amino acids.

This clone was recorded a few times. The chain recombines TRBV11-2 with TRBJ1-1; 8 bases fit TRBD1. Per germline, CDR1 SGHAT and CDR2 FQNNGV. CDR3 length equals 15 residues. After removal of 4 bases from V and 5 bases from J, the junction contained 9 bases not matched to a gene. CDR3 nucleotides: TGTGCCAGCAGCTCAGGAACAGGGGGAAGAACTGAAGCTTTCTTT. Translating it yields CASSSGTGGRTEAFF.

The chain combines TRBV5-4 with TRBJ2-2; D not certain. The CDR3 runs to 13 residues. V lost 1 base and J 7 bases, leaving 8 bases between the germline ends. Germline-derived CDR1 and CDR2 are SGHNT and YYREEE (reference sequence). CDR3 in DNA: TGTGCCAGCAGCTTGTCCGTGAGCGGGGAGCTGTTTTTT. Translation: CASSLSVSGELFF.

The V gene is TRBV7-9, the J gene TRBJ2-2; D might be TRBD1 (6 bases). Germline lookup yields CDR1 SEHNR and CDR2 FQNEAQ (reference sequence). The length of the CDR3 is 15 residues. V lost 5 bases to trimming and J lost 8 bases, with 18 bases between them. CDR3 in amino acids: CASSPPSGVSGELFF. As DNA, the CDR3 is TGTGCCAGCAGCCCCCCCTCAGGGGTGTCGGGGGAGCTGTTTTTT.

The chain employs TRBV27 and TRBJ1-2; D gene ambiguous. CDR3 size: 14 residues. In germline, CDR1 is MNHEY, CDR2 SMNVEV (reference sequence). V dropped 3 bases and J dropped 8 bases, with 16 bases sitting between them. The CDR3 coding sequence is TGTGCCAGCAGTTTGGCGGGTGACCTCCGGGGCTACACCTTC. Protein product: CASSLAGDLRGYTF.

The V gene is TRBV10-2, the J gene TRBJ2-1; 8 nucleotides match TRBD2. Germline CDR1 WSHSY, CDR2 SAAADI. The V segment lost 5 bases and the J segment 3 bases; nucleotides outside the gene matches: 6. The CDR3 loop spans 15 amino acids. The CDR3: CASSTASGLYNEQFF. DNA of the CDR3: TGCGCCAGCAGTACAGCTAGCGGGCTCTACAATGAGCAGTTCTTC.

This clone has ten or more counts. The gene calls are TRBV28 and TRBJ2-7; weak D call: TRBD1 (6 bases). The ends were cut back, 3 bases at V and 3 bases at J, with 12 bases in the middle. This CDR3 region has 14 residues. Looked up from germline, CDR1 is MDHEN and CDR2 is SYDVKM. The CDR3 is CASSFTGKFYEQYF. The CDR3, as DNA: TGTGCCAGCAGTTTCACAGGGAAATTCTACGAGCAGTACTTC.

The rearrangement links TRBV9 to TRBJ2-3; the D gene is possibly TRBD2 (6 bases). Germline V gene sequence: CDR1 SGDLS, CDR2 YYNGEE. V dropped 4 bases and J dropped 4 bases, with 13 bases sitting between them. The CDR3 sequence is 14 residues long. CDR3 DNA sequence: TGTGCCAGCAGCCCCTTGGGGGGAGCAGATACGCAGTATTTT. Translation gives CASSPLGGADTQYF.

The DNA for the CDR3 is TGTGCCAGCAGCTTGTTAGCGGGGAACTCCTACGAGCAGTACTTC. Its protein is CASSLLAGNSYEQYF. The J gene is TRBJ2-7, the V gene TRBV11-2; TRBD2 agrees at 8 bases. Losses at the gene ends were 3 bases for V and 0 bases for J; bases not matched to a gene: 4. CDR3 length: 15 residues. Germline V gene data show CDR1 as SGHAT and CDR2 as FQNNGV.

The chain links TRBV3-1 (or the pseudogene TRBV3-2) to TRBJ2-1, with TRBD2 identical over 11 bases. The CDR3 sequence is 14 residues long. Losses at the gene ends were 6 bases for V and 4 bases for J; bases not matched to a gene: 2. The germline V gene encodes CDR1 LGHDT and CDR2 YNNKEL (reference sequence). CDR3 loop: CASRPSGRYNEQFF. The CDR3 region has the DNA TGTGCCAGCAGACCTAGCGGGAGGTACAATGAGCAGTTCTTC.

This chain connects TRBV9 to TRBJ2-2; TRBD2 matches at 15 bases. Germline CDR1 and CDR2: SGDLS and YYNGEE. Trimming took 4 bases from V and 4 from J; bases not matched to a gene: 5. The CDR3 loop spans 17 amino acids. CDR3 DNA: TGTGCCAGCAGCATTGGACTAGCGGGAGGGAGCACCGGGGAGCTGTTTTTT. This codes for CASSIGLAGGSTGELFF.

Remarks on this clone: An end of the junction does not agree with germline; a read error may underlie this. This sequence joins TRBV3-1 (or the pseudogene TRBV3-2) and TRBJ2-1, with 7 bases matching TRBD2. Germline V gives CDR1 LGHDT, CDR2 YNNKEL (reference sequence). The CDR3 has 13 residues. The CDR3, as DNA: TGTGCCAGCAGCCAAGATCTGGCGGGAGTTTGTGTCTTC. Translated: CASSQDLAGVCVF.

This chain uses TRBV7-6 with TRBJ2-6; the match to TRBD1 covers 7 bases. This CDR3 has 18 residues. Germline CDR1 SGHVS, CDR2 FNYEAQ. Trimming took 1 base from V and 0 from J; bases not matched to a gene: 6. CDR3 in amino acids: CASSLVTGAGSGANVLTF. The CDR3 DNA follows: TGTGCCAGCAGCTTAGTTACAGGGGCAGGCTCTGGGGCCAACGTCCTGACTTTC.

This clone was picked up a small number of times. This chain uses TRBV5-1 with TRBJ1-1, with a weak D call TRBD1 (5 bases). The CDR3 length is 15 residues. The germline V and J ends were trimmed by 3 bases and 4 bases, with 16 bases remaining between them. Germline CDR1 SGHRS, CDR2 YFSETQ. The CDR3 region is CASSSVPGLGTEAFF. CDR3 bases: TGCGCCAGCAGCTCGGTTCCAGGGCTTGGCACTGAAGCTTTCTTT.

The gene calls are TRBV6-1 and TRBJ1-4, with TRBD1 identical over 10 bases. Looked up from germline, CDR1 is MNHNS and CDR2 is SASEGT. The CDR3 contains 16 residues. The V and J ends lost 4 bases and 8 bases, in that order; junction bases with no gene match: 10. DNA for the CDR3: TGTGCCAGCAGTGTAGGGGGGGGGACAGGGGTCGAAAAACTGTTTTTT. Protein: CASSVGGGTGVEKLFF.